This T cell receptor beta chain was sequenced in a study of T cells in Graves' hyperthyroidism and ophthalmopathy (dated by TCRdb to about 2019). As for the study more broadly: Peripheral blood samples were taken at initial diagnosis, before any treatment was given. The study also compared thyroid tissue and blood T-cell repertoires from more than 5 Graves' hyperthyroidism patients. The roughly 100 discovery patients were randomly divided into training and test sets at a 7:3 ratio. To identify distinguishing TCR V-J signatures, a discovery cohort of about 100 patients was used, comprising 40 to 45 with Graves' ophthalmopathy and about 59 with stable Graves' hyperthyroidism. The paper reports TCR Vbeta CDR3 sequencing of some 140 peripheral blood samples: approximately 41 ophthalmopathy, under 80 hyperthyroidism and approximately 17 progressor patients. After sampling, hyperthyroidism patients received methimazole starting at 30 mg daily, and ophthalmopathy patients received high-dose intravenous methylprednisolone. An independent validation cohort of under 20 hyperthyroidism patients and approximately 15 patients who later progressed to ophthalmopathy tested prospective prediction of ophthalmopathy.

This clonotype was seen repeatedly, ten times or more. Its antigen remains unidentified. Per-base quality was not reported, and no clone a single base away is much larger than it. Broader findings and caveats from the paper: In cross-validation, a model built on a 13 V-J signature told ophthalmopathy apart from stable hyperthyroidism with 87.88% sensitivity and around 84% specificity, and in testing the same model reached 80%/75%. In validation, the model predicted progression to ophthalmopathy a median of about 6.8 months before onset, with approximately 68% sensitivity and 72.22% specificity. Most expanded thyroid clonotypes (frequency above 0.001) were also detected in blood, suggesting blood repertoires may reflect thyroid immune responses. Sample size was not statistically predetermined, and investigators were not blinded to group allocation.

Here V drops 2 bases and J drops 5 bases, and the junction holds 6 bases not matched to any gene. Including the terminal cysteine and phenylalanine, the CDR3 comprises 15 residues. The CDR3 DNA has 45 bases and is translated from base 1. The germline V gene sets CDR1 to SGHRS and CDR2 to YFSETQ. Graves' hyperthyroidism was defined as stable when no progression to ophthalmopathy occurred over 18 months of follow-up. Hyperthyroidism patients were newly diagnosed, had a disease duration of under 2 months, and were aged 18 to 65 years. Patients with uncontrolled infections, other autoimmune diseases, pregnancy or lactation were excluded. Diagnoses relied on clinical symptoms, serum thyroxine and TRAb, thyroid ultrasound and orbital computed tomography. PBMCs were isolated from more than 9 ml of fresh peripheral blood by Ficoll-Paque density gradient centrifugation. Total RNA was extracted with Trizol reagent, and quality was checked on an Agilent 2100 Bioanalyzer.

The TCR beta CDR3 regions were amplified from RNA transcripts. A first-round RT-PCR of the TCR CDR3 used the HTBI primer set with the Qiagen OneStep RT-PCR kit. The libraries were constructed in a second round of multiplex PCR and then size-selected and purified. Libraries were sequenced paired-end with 100 bp reads on an Illumina HiSeq2000. As for the authors' bioinformatics: Raw data were processed with SOAPnuke, discarding reads with adapters, uncalled bases, mean Phred below 15, or no exact constant-primer or identifier match. COPE v1.2.5 was used to merge the high-quality paired reads, and each unique nucleotide sequence was defined as a clonotype. MiTCR v1.1 was used to align clonotypes to the IMGT TRBV, TRBD and TRBJ reference segments. The analysis was restricted to V-J combinations with a frequency above 0.0001, which together covered roughly 99% of the repertoires. The TCS score was defined as the ratio of F50 (clonal expansion) to E x V (chaos), calculated using BLOSUM62-based TCRdist between CDR3 peptides within each V-J. Welch's t-statistics and random forest reduced around 520 V-J features to 13, which were used in a naive Bayes classifier (R e1071). Using fastp at Q25 and MiXCR, TCRdb reprocessed the public reads and kept productive beta chains. Every distinct CDR3 protein forms one entry, paired with its most common genes and DNA. The V and J calls were determined by TCRdb, not by the authors. The sample has approximately 640,000 distinct CDR3 sequences on record, 15% to 20% of them singletons. Clones ranked in the top ten supply 3% to 4% of the sample.

The chain was built from TRBV5-1 and TRBJ2-5; TRBD2 agrees with 10 junctional bases. The sequencing sample was made of blood. The TCR comes from a woman aged 25 to 39 with Graves' hyperthyroidism. The CDR3 loop reads CASSLAAGGPETQYF. At the DNA level, the sequence is TGCGCCAGCAGCTTAGCAGCGGGAGGGCCGGAGACCCAGTACTTC.